The source of this T cell receptor (beta chain) is a study of response to subunit inactivated influenza vaccine. Regarding the study as a whole: Authors suggested seasonal influenza vaccinations each recruit few new T cells.

TCRdb reanalysed the RT-PCR reads using MiXCR and keeps one entry per CDR3 protein. The sample lists approximately 530,000 distinct CDR3 sequences, approximately 13% seen once, with over 10% in the top ten. As concerns this clonotype: Its antigen is undetermined.

The CDR3 contains 14 residues. V was trimmed by 4 bases and J by 0 bases, leaving 7 bases between them. Looked up from germline, CDR1 is MNHEY and CDR2 is SMNVEV (reference sequence). The receptor's source is a man aged 45-65 years who received an inactivated influenza vaccine. The sequenced sample was PBMCs from blood, obtained roughly 48 days after vaccination. The rearrangement joins TRBV27 to TRBJ1-5; D remains ambiguous. The CDR3 DNA reads TGTGCCAGCAGTTCTAGTTCTAGCAATCAGCCCCAGCATTTT. Amino acid sequence: CASSSSSSNQPQHF.